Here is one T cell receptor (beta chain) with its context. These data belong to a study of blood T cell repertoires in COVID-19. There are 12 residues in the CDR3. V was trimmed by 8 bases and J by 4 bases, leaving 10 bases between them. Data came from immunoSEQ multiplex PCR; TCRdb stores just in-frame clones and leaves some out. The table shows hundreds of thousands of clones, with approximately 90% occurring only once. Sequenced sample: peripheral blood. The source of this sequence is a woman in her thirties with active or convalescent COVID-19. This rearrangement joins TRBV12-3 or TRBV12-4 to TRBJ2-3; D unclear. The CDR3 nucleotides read TGTGCCAGCTACGTTCGGGCAGATACGCAGTATTTT. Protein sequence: CASYVRADTQYF.